This T cell receptor beta chain was observed in a study of T cells in Graves' hyperthyroidism and ophthalmopathy. There are 17 residues in the CDR3. Unmatched junction bases numbered 5, after V lost 4 bases and J lost 2 bases. Germline values: CDR1 WNHNN, CDR2 SYGVQD (reference sequence). Researchers took RNA transcripts and amplified the TCR beta CDR3 regions from them. The HTBI set primed first-round TCR CDR3 RT-PCR. One entry per CDR3 protein results from TCRdb running MiXCR on the multiplex PCR reads. Here the sample spans a few hundred thousand distinct CDR3 sequences, about 15% being singletons.

The clonotype comes from a woman aged 30 to 39 with Graves' hyperthyroidism. The sequenced sample consisted of blood. The V and J genes are TRBV10-1 and TRBJ2-3; 14 positions agree with TRBD2. CDR3 protein: CASSGLAGGKPTDTQYF. CDR3 DNA sequence: TGCGCCAGCAGTGGACTAGCGGGAGGGAAACCCACAGATACGCAGTATTTT.